Presented here are 5 T cell receptor beta chains from one specimen sequenced in a study of shared clonotypes between healthy human individuals. Libraries were prepared by immunoSEQ multiplex PCR; TCRdb keeps only in-frame clonotypes and omits some of them. The table records around 510,000 clones, approximately 95% of them present only once. The sample was naive CD4+ T cells sorted from blood. Regarding subset: CD45RA+ positively selected. The receptors derive from a woman aged 25 to 39 in good health.

The rearrangement links TRBV11-2 to TRBJ2-1; 8 positions agree with TRBD1. Germline V gene sequence: CDR1 SGHAT, CDR2 FQNNGV. The CDR3 runs 15 residues. Unmatched junction bases numbered 10, after V lost 8 bases and J lost 4 bases. CDR3 sequence (DNA): TGTGCCAGCCGCGTTACAGGGGGTATTTACAATGAGCAGTTCTTC. Translation: CASRVTGGIYNEQFF.

The rearrangement links TRBV5-6 to TRBJ1-2; 9 bases fit TRBD1. V shed 4 bases and J 5 bases; nucleotides not matched to a gene: 12. The CDR3 contains 16 residues. Germline V gene data show CDR1 as SGHDT and CDR2 as YYEEEE. The CDR3 is CASSREHNRGRYGYTF. DNA of the CDR3: TGTGCCAGCAGCCGGGAGCATAACAGGGGGCGGTATGGCTACACCTTC.

The chain recombines TRBV29-1 with TRBJ1-1; D gene uncertain. This CDR3 contains 14 residues. Deletions cut 3 bases from V and 0 bases from J, with 11 bases between. CDR1 is SQVTM and CDR2 is ANQGSEA in the germline V gene. CDR3 residues: CSVDPGRMNTEAFF. CDR3 DNA sequence: TGCAGCGTTGATCCGGGGAGAATGAACACTGAAGCTTTCTTT.

The sample holds a few counts of this clone. J is TRBJ1-5 and V is TRBV6-1, with TRBD1 identical over 7 bases. The germline CDR1 and CDR2 sequences are MNHNS and SASEGT. V was clipped by 6 bases and J by 5 bases; unmatched bases: 7. The CDR3 extends over 14 amino acids. CDR3 residues: CASSRQGGDQPQHF. CDR3 nucleotides: TGTGCCAGCAGCAGACAGGGAGGGGATCAGCCCCAGCATTTT.

The chain employs TRBV21-1 and TRBJ2-5; whether TRBD1, the table's D call, matches the DNA was not checked. TRBV21-1 is an annotated pseudogene. The CDR3 extends over 15 amino acids. CDR3 region: CASSMGTGTQETQYF. The CDR3 region has the DNA TGTGCCAGCAGCATGGGGACAGGCACCCAAGAGACCCAGTACTTC.